The entry below describes one T cell receptor beta chain. This clonotype was seen a handful of times. Its antigen is not yet known. Per-base qualities were not stored, and no clone one base away is much larger. Patients with uncontrolled infections, other autoimmune diseases, pregnancy or lactation were excluded. Diagnoses were established on the basis of clinical symptoms, serum thyroxine and TRAb, thyroid ultrasound, and orbital computed tomography. Total RNA was extracted with Trizol reagent, and quality was checked on an Agilent 2100 Bioanalyzer. This record belongs to a study of T cells in Graves' hyperthyroidism and ophthalmopathy (dated by TCRdb to the late 2010s). Notes on the research overall: To identify TCR V-J signatures that set the groups apart, the researchers used a discovery cohort of 100 patients, made up of 40 to 45 with Graves' ophthalmopathy and about 60 with stable Graves' hyperthyroidism. Whether ophthalmopathy could be predicted prospectively was tested in an independent validation cohort made up of 18 to 20 hyperthyroidism patients plus 17 patients who later progressed to ophthalmopathy. The approximately 100 discovery patients were divided at random into training and test sets in a 7:3 ratio. The study also compared thyroid tissue and blood T-cell repertoires from five or six Graves' hyperthyroidism patients. Following sampling, methimazole starting at 30 mg daily was given to hyperthyroidism patients, and high-dose intravenous methylprednisolone was given to ophthalmopathy patients. TCR Vbeta CDR3 sequencing of 135 peripheral blood samples (roughly 43 ophthalmopathy, 75 hyperthyroidism and some 17 progressor patients) is reported in the paper.

Amplification of TCR beta CDR3 regions was carried out from RNA transcripts. The first round of RT-PCR for the TCR CDR3 was performed with the HTBI primer set and the Qiagen OneStep RT-PCR kit. Libraries were constructed in a second round of multiplex PCR, after which size selection and purification were carried out. Paired-end sequencing of the libraries was performed with 100 bp reads on an Illumina HiSeq2000. On the study's bioinformatics: Raw data were processed with SOAPnuke, discarding reads with adapters, uncalled bases, mean Phred below 15, or no exact constant-primer or identifier match. COPE v1.2.5 was used to merge high-quality paired reads, and clonotypes were defined as unique nucleotide sequences. MiTCR v1.1 was used to align clonotypes to the IMGT TRBV, TRBD and TRBJ reference segments. Analysis was restricted to V-J combinations with a frequency above 0.0001, which covered 99.2% of repertoires. The TCS score was defined as F50 (clonal expansion) divided by E x V (chaos), with BLOSUM62-based TCRdist calculated between CDR3 peptides within each V-J. Welch's t-statistics and random forest reduced fewer than 600 V-J features to about 12, which were used in a naive Bayes classifier (R e1071). Thyroid-blood repertoire similarity was quantified with the Morisita-Horn index. TCRdb ran its own pipeline on the public reads, namely fastp trimming at Q25 and MiXCR clone calling, and kept in-frame beta chains. Every distinct CDR3 protein forms one entry, paired with its most common genes and DNA. TCRdb assigned the V and J calls; the authors' analysis was not used. The table for this sample lists 600,000 to 700,000 distinct CDR3 sequences; about 45% of them were counted only once. The ten biggest clones cover less than 8.5% of the sample.

Trimming takes 1 base from V and 8 bases from J, and the germline ends sit 11 bases apart. The CDR3 covers 14 residues, taking in both the cysteine and the phenylalanine. The kept DNA is CDR3 alone, 42 bases in frame from the first base. Reading the germline V gene gives CDR1 MGHRA and CDR2 YSYEKL. Beyond this particular receptor, the publication reports: Sample size was not statistically predetermined, and blinding of investigators to group allocation was not performed. Most expanded thyroid clonotypes (frequency above 0.001) were also detected in blood, a finding suggesting that blood repertoires may reflect thyroid immune responses. In validation, the model predicted progression to ophthalmopathy with 55% to 71% sensitivity and over 72% specificity, a median of roughly seven months before onset. A 13 V-J signature model separated ophthalmopathy from stable hyperthyroidism, with about 90% sensitivity and roughly 82% specificity in cross-validation and 80%/75% in testing.

The TCR was taken from an adult man with Graves' disease, either hyperthyroidism or ophthalmopathy (not recorded which). Source material: peripheral blood or thyroid tissue (not recorded which). Rearrangement joined TRBV4-1 to TRBJ1-4; TRBD1 is a possible D gene, resting on 5 matching bases. The nucleotides are TGCGCCAGCAGCCAAGGCGGGACGGCGGAAAAACTGTTTTTT. It specifies CASSQGGTAEKLFF.